Following are 27 T cell receptor beta chains from one sample sequenced in a study of T-cell memory formation after mild COVID-19 (dated by TCRdb to the early 2020s). Libraries came from 5' RACE. The listed sequencing device is Illumina NovaSeq 6000. The raw public data were reprocessed by TCRdb itself: fastp quality trimming at Q25, MiXCR clonotype calling, in-frame beta chains only. Each record represents a unique CDR3 protein, reported with the most common genes and DNA among its rows. The table for this sample lists a few hundred thousand distinct CDR3 sequences; 25% of them were counted only once. The ten largest clones capture approximately 12% of the sample. Sequences were obtained from PBMCs or a T cell subset sorted from them (not recorded which). These receptors all come from an adult woman who had mild COVID-19 (a few samples of this study predate the infection). The sample titles of this study are shuffled in the database, so cell type and time point are left out; the donor was told from shared clones.

The genes are TRBV24-1 and TRBJ1-1; weak D call: TRBD1 (5 bases). V lost 0 bases, J lost 10 bases, and 14 bases lay in between. The CDR3 totals 14 residues. Germline values: CDR1 KGHDR, CDR2 SFDVKD. The CDR3 reads CATSDLGTAGGAFF. The CDR3 DNA follows: TGTGCCACCAGTGATTTGGGGACGGCCGGTGGAGCTTTCTTT.

This clonotype was recorded once. The chain joins TRBV10-3 to TRBJ1-2; tentative D call: TRBD1 (6 bases). The CDR3 is made up of 15 amino acids. The germline CDR1 and CDR2 sequences are ENHRY and SYGVKD. The V gene lost 2 bases and the J gene lost 4 bases, with 14 bases spanning the gap. CDR3 sequence: CAISEPRGASYGYTF. CDR3 sequence (DNA): TGTGCCATCAGTGAGCCACGGGGGGCAAGCTATGGCTACACCTTC.

This chain uses TRBV7-9 with TRBJ2-7, with D perhaps assigned TRBD1 or TRBD2 (6 bases each). CDR1 and CDR2 from the germline V gene are SEHNR and FQNEAQ (reference sequence). V dropped 4 bases and J dropped 3 bases, with 19 bases sitting between them. The CDR3 loop spans 16 amino acids. CDR3 coding DNA: TGTGCCAGCAGCTGGGTCGGGGGCAAGGAGGTCTACGAGCAGTACTTC. Its translation: CASSWVGGKEVYEQYF.

In this sample, this clonotype turned up a few times. The chain is built from TRBV19 and TRBJ2-1, with 13 bases fitting TRBD2. CDR1 is LNHDA and CDR2 is SQIVND in the germline V gene (reference sequence). The CDR3 loop spans 15 amino acids. Trimming removed 6 bases from V and 8 bases from J; junction bases left unmatched: 7. The CDR3 sequence is CASSTSGGGQYEQFF. DNA for the CDR3: TGTGCCAGTAGCACTAGCGGGGGGGGCCAGTATGAGCAGTTCTTC.

V is TRBV25-1 and J is TRBJ1-2, with 8 bases lining up with TRBD1. The V gene's germline CDR1 is MGHDK and CDR2 SYGVNS. V was clipped by 5 bases and J by 3 bases; unmatched bases: 8. The CDR3 length is 15 residues. The CDR3 coding sequence is TGTGCCAGCAGTTTCGGCAGGGGGCTCCACTATGGCTACACCTTC. It specifies CASSFGRGLHYGYTF.

V and J are TRBV9 and TRBJ2-2; 12 nucleotides line up with TRBD2. After removal of 3 bases from V and 6 bases from J, the junction contained 6 bases not matched to a gene. Germline assignment: CDR1 SGDLS and CDR2 YYNGEE. CDR3 length: 16 amino acids. The CDR3 bases are TGTGCCAGCAGCGAGTCTAGCGGGAGGGCCCCCGGGGAGCTGTTTTTT. Amino acids: CASSESSGRAPGELFF. Combining the CDR3 with reference TRBV9 and TRBJ2-2 gives the whole variable domain DSGVTQTPKHLITATGQRVTLRCSPRSGDLSVYWYQQSLDQGLQFLIQYYNGEERAKGNILERFSAQQFPDLHSELNLSSLELGDSALYFCASSESSGRAPGELFFGEGSRLTVL.

V and J are TRBV3-1 and TRBJ2-1, with 10 bases that match TRBD1. CDR3 length: 12 amino acids. The germline V gene encodes CDR1 LGHDT and CDR2 YNNKEL (reference sequence). J lost 11 bases, V lost 3 bases, and 1 base had no gene match. DNA for the CDR3: TGTGCCAGCAGCCAGACAGGGGGCCAGCAGTTCTTC. It yields the protein CASSQTGGQQFF.

The chain has TRBV20-1 and TRBJ2-7; TRBD1 aligns across 12 bases. From germline, CDR1 is DFQATT and CDR2 SNEGSKA (reference sequence). This CDR3 is 14 amino acids long. V dropped 6 bases and J dropped 4; count of bases not matched to a gene: 7. The CDR3 nucleotides are TGCAGTGCAACCGGGACAGGGGGCTCATACGAGCAGTACTTC. This encodes CSATGTGGSYEQYF.

This clonotype was counted only a few times. The gene calls are TRBV27 and TRBJ2-5; TRBD2 agrees at 8 bases. Looked up from germline, CDR1 is MNHEY and CDR2 is SMNVEV (reference sequence). This CDR3 comprises 13 residues. After removal of 8 bases from V and 4 bases from J, the junction contained 6 bases not matched to a gene. The CDR3 region is CASRPAGGETQYF. CDR3 bases: TGTGCCAGCCGCCCCGCGGGGGGAGAGACCCAGTACTTC.

The chain employs TRBV7-3 and TRBJ2-7, with TRBD1 identical over 7 bases. This CDR3 is built from 16 residues. CDR1 is SGHTA, CDR2 FQGTGA, per germline. Trimming at V came to 0 bases and at J to 2 bases, leaving 7 bases not matched to a gene. The CDR3 is CASSLTAGTVPYEQYF. The CDR3 nucleotides read TGTGCCAGCAGCTTAACGGCCGGGACAGTCCCCTACGAGCAGTACTTC.

The chain uses TRBV5-1 and TRBJ1-1; 7 nucleotides agree with TRBD1. CDR1 and CDR2 (germline): SGHRS, YFSETQ. The CDR3 consists of 15 residues. Germline trimming cut 4 bases from V and 1 base from J; bases unmatched to any gene: 7. CDR3 protein: CASSHAGTANTEAFF. The CDR3 region has the DNA TGCGCCAGCAGCCATGCCGGGACAGCGAACACTGAAGCTTTCTTT. Together with reference TRBV5-1 and TRBJ1-1, the CDR3 gives the full variable domain: KAGVTQTPRYLIKTRGQQVTLSCSPISGHRSVSWYQQTPGQGLQFLFEYFSETQRNKGNFPGRFSGRQFSNSRSEMNVSTLELGDSALYLCASSHAGTANTEAFFGQGTRLTVV.

In this sample, this clonotype turned up once. The chain has TRBV7-9 and TRBJ2-3; D is perhaps TRBD2 (6 bases). V was clipped by 8 bases and J by 4 bases, with 22 bases between them. Germline loops: CDR1 SEHNR, CDR2 FQNEAQ (reference sequence). The length of the CDR3 is 16 residues. The CDR3 region has the DNA TGTGCCAGCGGTGGAGGGCTGGGTACATCATCAGATACGCAGTATTTT. Its protein is CASGGGLGTSSDTQYF. The full variable domain, with the rest looked up from reference TRBV7-9 and TRBJ2-3, is DTGVSQNPRHKITKRGQNVTFRCDPISEHNRLYWYRQTLGQGPEFLTYFQNEAQLEKSRLLSDRFSAERPKGSFSTLEIQRTEQGDSAMYLCASGGGLGTSSDTQYFGPGTRLTVL.

CDR3 in amino acids: CASSFSRDDEQFF. The CDR3 coding sequence is TGTGCCAGCAGCTTTAGCCGGGACGATGAGCAGTTCTTC. V usage is TRBV7-3 and J usage is TRBJ2-1; D possibly uses TRBD1 or TRBD2 (5 bases each). Trimming took off 3 bases at V and 8 bases at J, with 11 bases between the two ends. The CDR3 covers 13 residues. Germline assignment: CDR1 SGHTA and CDR2 FQGTGA.

The rearrangement uses TRBV13 and TRBJ2-5; no firm D call. Trimming took off 4 bases at V and 7 bases at J, with 19 bases between the two ends. Germline V lookup: CDR1 PRHDT, CDR2 FYEKMQ (reference sequence). The CDR3 has 15 amino acids. The CDR3 nucleotides are TGTGCCAGCAGCTCTAACATCCAGTTCCAACGGACCCAGTACTTC. Protein: CASSSNIQFQRTQYF.

J is TRBJ2-7 and V is TRBV29-1; unclear D gene. This CDR3 is built from 13 residues. Trimming stripped 7 bases from V and 3 bases from J, with 16 bases between. The germline V gene encodes CDR1 SQVTM and CDR2 ANQGSEA. CDR3 nucleotides: TGCAGCGCCGTCCTGGCCGGTGTCTACGAGCAGTACTTC. Encoded protein: CSAVLAGVYEQYF.

The sample holds a few counts of this clonotype. The CDR3 ends on some other residue instead of the conserved phenylalanine or tryptophan, so this is likely a read error. Because the CDR3's place on the DNA is in doubt, the DNA is left out and the CDR3 is given as listed by TCRdb. This rearrangement joins TRBV6-5 to TRBJ2-1; the table calls TRBD1, which could not be checked here. Germline CDR1 is MNHEY and CDR2 is SVGAGI. Termini included, the CDR3 measures 10 amino acids. CDR3: CASIPQCQGD.

This clonotype was seen a few times. The chain employs TRBV5-5 and TRBJ1-1; TRBD1 is a possible D gene (6 bases). CDR1 and CDR2 (germline): SGHKS, YYEKEE (reference sequence). The CDR3 is made up of 17 amino acids. V was clipped by 1 base and J by 3 bases, with 19 bases between them. The CDR3 sequence is CASSLWFLQGEYTEAFF. As DNA, the CDR3 is TGTGCCAGCAGCTTGTGGTTTCTACAGGGAGAGTACACTGAAGCTTTCTTT. The complete variable domain, with remaining parts taken from reference TRBV5-5 and TRBJ1-1, reads DAGVTQSPTHLIKTRGQQVTLRCSPISGHKSVSWYQQVLGQGPQFIFQYYEKEERGRGNFPDRFSARQFPNYSSELNVNALLLGDSALYLCASSLWFLQGEYTEAFFGQGTRLTVV.

This clonotype has just a few counts. This chain joins TRBV7-2 and TRBJ2-1, with a weak D call TRBD2 (7 bases). Germline CDR1 SGHTA, CDR2 FQGNSA. Trimming stripped 1 base from V and 10 bases from J, with 14 bases between. The CDR3 sequence is 14 residues long. CDR3 loop: CASSLGGGAKEQFF. The DNA for the CDR3 is TGTGCCAGCAGCTTAGGTGGGGGGGCCAAAGAGCAGTTCTTC.

This clonotype was detected ten times or more. The DNA for the CDR3 is TGTGCCAGCAGCCCGTATGGAAGAAACAATGAGCAGTTCTTC. This sequence encodes CASSPYGRNNEQFF. The chain links TRBV7-7 to TRBJ2-1; D is undetermined. The CDR3 runs 14 residues. Trimming shortened V by 5 bases and J by 5 bases, and 13 bases separated the two germline ends. The V gene's germline CDR1 is SSHAT and CDR2 FNYEAQ (reference sequence).

This chain uses TRBV27 with TRBJ2-7; D remains ambiguous. The CDR3 has 14 amino acids. Trimming took 2 bases from V and 2 from J, leaving 10 bases between them. Germline V gene lookup returns CDR1 MNHEY and CDR2 SMNVEV (reference sequence). CDR3: CASSLGLKTYEQYF. In DNA form, the CDR3 reads TGTGCCAGCAGTTTAGGGCTAAAAACCTACGAGCAGTACTTC.

The CDR3 loop reads CASSEDDGGGTEAFF. The CDR3 DNA sequence: TGTGCCAGCAGTGAAGATGACGGGGGGGGGACTGAAGCTTTCTTT. This rearrangement joins TRBV25-1 to TRBJ1-1; possible D gene TRBD1, 5 bases. The V end was cut by 2 bases, the J end by 5 bases, with 15 bases between. This CDR3 has 15 residues. In germline, CDR1 is MGHDK, CDR2 SYGVNS.

CDR3 sequence: CASSPWSGNEQFF. The CDR3 DNA follows: TGTGCCAGCAGCCCCTGGTCTGGCAATGAGCAGTTCTTC. The V and J genes are TRBV16 and TRBJ2-1; no clear D gene. Germline CDR1 reads KGHSY; CDR2 reads FQNENV. The CDR3 runs 13 residues. V was shortened by 4 bases and J by 6 bases, with 10 bases between the two germline ends.

This clonotype appeared a single time. V gene TRBV16 combines with J gene TRBJ1-1; D remains ambiguous. The CDR3 contains 12 residues. Germline CDR1 and CDR2: KGHSY and FQNENV. The V end was cut by 7 bases, the J end by 6 bases, with 12 bases between. In DNA form, the CDR3 reads TGTGCCAGCACCGCGAGGGTCGCTGAAGCTTTCTTT. It encodes CASTARVAEAFF.

The V gene is TRBV21-1, the J gene TRBJ1-1; the D call TRBD1 from the table was never checked on the DNA. TRBV21-1 is marked as a pseudogene. CDR3 length: 15 amino acids. The CDR3 DNA follows: TGTGCCAGCAGCTCCCCGGGGGGAGGAAGGACTGAAGCTTTCTTT. Its translation is CASSSPGGGRTEAFF.

The chain has TRBV12-3 or TRBV12-4 and TRBJ2-2; a possible D gene is TRBD2 (6 bases). The CDR3 loop spans 16 amino acids. V was trimmed by 3 bases and J by 7 bases, leaving 18 bases between them. CDR3 region: CASSFVTGVSGGELFF. In DNA, the CDR3 is TGTGCCAGCAGTTTTGTAACGGGAGTTAGCGGCGGGGAGCTGTTTTTT.

V usage is TRBV7-9 and J usage is TRBJ1-1; a possible D gene is TRBD1 (6 bases). The ends were cut back, 3 bases at V and 7 bases at J, with 9 bases in the middle. Germline V CDR1 and CDR2: SEHNR, FQNEAQ (reference sequence). The CDR3 has 12 amino acids. CDR3 in DNA: TGTGCCAGCAGCTTTAGGGGACATGAAGCTTTCTTT. This gives the protein CASSFRGHEAFF.

The chain carries TRBV6-5 and TRBJ2-7; 7 bases line up with TRBD1. From germline, CDR1 is MNHEY and CDR2 SVGAGI. There are 15 residues in the CDR3. V was clipped by 0 bases and J by 3 bases; unmatched bases: 5. CDR3 sequence (DNA): TGTGCCAGCAGTTACTCGAGCCAGGGGGTCTACGAGCAGTACTTC. This encodes CASSYSSQGVYEQYF.